Included here is one T cell receptor (beta chain) sequence, with context. The antigen is not known. Other DNA sequences from this sample encode an identical CDR3 as well. The data are from a study of shared clonotypes between healthy human individuals. Study background: The study used three CD4 naive, three CD4 memory, two CD8 naive and one CD8 memory plate per donor. Study-level points and caveats: Generally, naive subsets came out with larger estimated richness than memory subsets.

The germline gives CDR1 LNHDA, CDR2 SQIVND (reference sequence). Between the trimmed V and J ends, which lost 3 bases and 1 base, there was a span of 10 bases. This CDR3 has 14 residues. On sorted subsets, replicate PCRs used 150 to 250 ng DNA, or around 30,000 T cell genomes. The data were produced by immunoSEQ multiplex PCR, yet TCRdb's version contains in-frame clones alone and is incomplete. This table has about a million clones, 60% to 80% appearing once. The chain is built from TRBV19 and TRBJ2-7; D uncertain. This clonotype was sampled from a young man in good health. Some clones in this sample may be carry-over from other donors' samples. The sequenced material came from memory CD4+ T cells from PBMCs. Subset of the sample: CD45RA-negative fraction. CDR3 sequence: CASSISSSSYEQYF. The DNA for the CDR3 is TGTGCCAGTAGTATCTCGTCCTCATCCTACGAGCAGTACTTC.